Each of the 21 T cell receptor beta chains below was sequenced from the same sample in a study of T cell changes during pregnancy in multiple sclerosis. Libraries were prepared by immunoSEQ multiplex PCR; TCRdb keeps only in-frame clonotypes and omits some of them. The sample includes around 35,000 clones, over 80% of them seen just once. The specimen sequenced was PBMCs (not recorded whether the cells were cultured). These TCRs come from a female donor with multiple sclerosis, enrolled in a pregnancy study.

The V and J genes are TRBV5-1 and TRBJ1-2; 7 bases map to TRBD1. This CDR3 has 14 amino acids. With V trimmed by 0 bases and J by 4 bases, 3 bases remained unmatched. Per germline, CDR1 SGHRS and CDR2 YFSETQ. CDR3: CASSLGQGVYGYTF. Written as DNA, the CDR3 is TGCGCCAGCAGCTTGGGCCAGGGGGTCTATGGCTACACCTTC.

The chain links TRBV30 to TRBJ2-3; D is unclear. Germline assignment: CDR1 GTSNPN and CDR2 SVGIG (reference sequence). This CDR3 has 12 amino acids. Trimming removed 4 bases from V and 6 bases from J, with 11 bases in between. In nucleotides, the CDR3 is TGTGCCTGGAATGTACAAGGCGATACGCAGTATTTT. Its translation is CAWNVQGDTQYF.

The chain couples TRBV25-1 to TRBJ2-7; 9 bases fit TRBD1. CDR1 and CDR2 from the germline V gene are MGHDK and SYGVNS. The CDR3 is made up of 15 amino acids. Losses at the gene ends were 4 bases for V and 0 bases for J; bases not matched to a gene: 4. The CDR3 is CASSGDRAFSYEQYF. In DNA, the CDR3 is TGTGCCAGCAGTGGGGACAGGGCCTTCTCCTACGAGCAGTACTTC.

In its sample, this clone was seen once. The chain recombines TRBV9 with TRBJ2-1; D uncertain. V was trimmed by 4 bases and J by 8 bases, leaving 10 bases between them. This CDR3 region has 12 residues. The germline V gene encodes CDR1 SGDLS and CDR2 YYNGEE. The CDR3 sequence: CASSPPEDEQFF. The CDR3 DNA sequence: TGTGCCAGCAGCCCGCCGGAAGATGAGCAGTTCTTC. The variable domain in full, completed from reference TRBV9 and TRBJ2-1, reads DSGVTQTPKHLITATGQRVTLRCSPRSGDLSVYWYQQSLDQGLQFLIQYYNGEERAKGNILERFSAQQFPDLHSELNLSSLELGDSALYFCASSPPEDEQFFGPGTRLTVL.

Concerning this clone itself: This may be a read error: a much more frequent sequence differs by one nucleotide. The chain joins TRBV7-2 to TRBJ2-7, with 7 bases fitting TRBD1. CDR3 length: 15 residues. Germline CDR1 and CDR2: SGHTA and FQGNSA. CDR3 residues: CVSSPTAGGSYEQYF. The DNA for the CDR3 is TGTGTCAGCAGCCCTACGGCAGGGGGCTCCTACGAGCAGTACTTC.

J is TRBJ2-1 and V is TRBV5-1, with TRBD1 matching over 7 bases. V lost 6 bases to trimming and J lost 8 bases; unmatched junction nucleotides: 14. CDR3 length: 15 amino acids. Germline CDR1 is SGHRS and CDR2 is YFSETQ. This CDR3 is CASNRGEWGFDEQFF. CDR3 sequence (DNA): TGCGCCAGCAACAGGGGTGAATGGGGGTTCGATGAGCAGTTCTTC. Full variable domain (rest looked up from reference TRBV5-1 and TRBJ2-1): KAGVTQTPRYLIKTRGQQVTLSCSPISGHRSVSWYQQTPGQGLQFLFEYFSETQRNKGNFPGRFSGRQFSNSRSEMNVSTLELGDSALYLCASNRGEWGFDEQFFGPGTRLTVL.

This chain links TRBV28 with TRBJ2-1, with 7 bases matching TRBD1. CDR3 length: 14 amino acids. V shed 5 bases and J 5 bases; nucleotides not matched to a gene: 6. Germline V gene lookup returns CDR1 MDHEN and CDR2 SYDVKM. For the CDR3, the DNA is TGTGCCAGCAGTCGACAGGGATGGGACAATGAGCAGTTCTTC. This codes for CASSRQGWDNEQFF.

This clone was seen a handful of times. CDR3 nucleotides: TGTGCCAGCAGTTCGGGGGCAGACCACAATGAGCAGTTCTTC. Its protein is CASSSGADHNEQFF. This chain joins TRBV4-2 and TRBJ2-1, with D perhaps assigned TRBD1 or TRBD2 (6 bases each). CDR3 length equals 14 residues. Trimming removed 6 bases at V and 5 bases at J, with 14 bases between. Looked up from germline, CDR1 is LGHNA and CDR2 is YNFKEQ.

CDR3 amino acids: CAISPDSYEQYF. The CDR3 nucleotides read TGTGCCATCAGTCCGGACAGCTACGAGCAGTACTTC. The rearrangement uses TRBV10-3 and TRBJ2-7; tentatively, D is TRBD1 (6 bases). CDR3 size: 12 residues. Trimming cost V 5 bases and J 3 bases, with 8 bases left between them. CDR1 is ENHRY and CDR2 is SYGVKD in the germline V gene.

The chain couples TRBV7-6 to TRBJ2-7; TRBD2 aligns across 16 bases. With 4 bases clipped from V and 3 bases from J, the junction kept 3 bases outside the gene matches. CDR3 length equals 16 residues. In germline, CDR1 is SGHVS, CDR2 FNYEAQ. The chain's CDR3 is CASSSGLAGGRYEQYF. The DNA of the CDR3 is TGTGCCAGCAGCTCGGGACTAGCGGGAGGGCGCTACGAGCAGTACTTC.

The chain carries TRBV27 and TRBJ2-5; TRBD2 matches at 7 bases. This CDR3 comprises 17 residues. J was trimmed by 2 bases and V by 0 bases; bases with no gene match: 9. Per the germline V gene, CDR1 is MNHEY and CDR2 is SMNVEV (reference sequence). CDR3 coding DNA: TGTGCCAGCAGTTTATCCGGTAGCGGGCAACTACAAGAGACCCAGTACTTC. Protein product: CASSLSGSGQLQETQYF.

This sequence joins TRBV9 and TRBJ2-2; 9 bases fit TRBD2. The length of the CDR3 is 16 residues. Germline CDR1 and CDR2: SGDLS and YYNGEE. V was clipped by 3 bases and J by 5 bases; unmatched bases: 8. DNA for the CDR3: TGTGCCAGCAGCGGTCAACTAGCGGGCTCGACCGGGGAGCTGTTTTTT. Its translation is CASSGQLAGSTGELFF.

This clone was found a few times. The V gene is TRBV6-5, the J gene TRBJ2-2; unclear D gene. The germline CDR1 and CDR2 sequences are MNHEY and SVGAGI. V was pared by 7 bases and J by 2 bases, with 14 bases between. The CDR3 spans 15 residues. Here the CDR3 reads CASKKGNFNTGELFF. The CDR3 nucleotides are TGTGCCAGCAAAAAGGGAAACTTCAACACCGGGGAGCTGTTTTTT.

The chain uses TRBV28 and TRBJ2-7; possible D gene TRBD1, 6 bases. The length of the CDR3 is 15 residues. Germline CDR1 MDHEN, CDR2 SYDVKM. Trimming removed 6 bases from V and 3 bases from J, with 18 bases in between. CDR3 residues: CASSPNSQGIYEQYF. CDR3 DNA sequence: TGTGCCAGCAGCCCAAATTCACAGGGTATCTACGAGCAGTACTTC.

This clone occurred once. The V call is TRBV7-9, the J call TRBJ2-7, with 9 bases identical to TRBD1. The germline V gene encodes CDR1 SEHNR and CDR2 FQNEAQ (reference sequence). Trimming took 0 bases from V and 6 from J; bases not matched to a gene: 9. This CDR3 spans 16 amino acids. The CDR3 region has the DNA TGTGCCAGCAGCTTAGCGCGGTTGGACAGGGGCAGCGAGCAGTACTTC. Its protein product is CASSLARLDRGSEQYF.

This chain connects TRBV4-3 to TRBJ2-1; 11 bases match TRBD2. Per germline, CDR1 LGHNA and CDR2 YSLEER. This CDR3 spans 16 amino acids. The V segment lost 0 bases and the J segment 4 bases; nucleotides outside the gene matches: 2. CDR3 in amino acids: CASSQDGTSGYNEQFF. For the CDR3, the DNA is TGCGCCAGCAGCCAAGATGGGACTAGCGGATACAATGAGCAGTTCTTC.

This rearrangement joins TRBV5-1 to TRBJ2-7, with D possibly being TRBD2 (6 bases). From germline, CDR1 is SGHRS and CDR2 YFSETQ. Trimming cost V 4 bases and J 3 bases, with 17 bases left between them. There are 15 residues in the CDR3. The CDR3 here is CASSPPERAGYEQYF. The CDR3 DNA sequence: TGCGCCAGCAGCCCCCCCGAGCGGGCTGGCTACGAGCAGTACTTC.

The V gene is TRBV4-1, the J gene TRBJ2-7, with a tentative D call TRBD1 (6 bases). The ends were cut back, 1 base at V and 2 bases at J, with 15 bases in the middle. The CDR3 totals 16 residues. Per germline, CDR1 MGHRA and CDR2 YSYEKL. The CDR3 DNA sequence: TGCGCCAGCAGCCAAGTTTCAGGGGTGAGACCCTACGAGCAGTACTTC. The encoded protein is CASSQVSGVRPYEQYF.

V is TRBV7-9 and J is TRBJ1-3; D uncertain. Looked up from germline, CDR1 is SEHNR and CDR2 is FQNEAQ (reference sequence). The CDR3 consists of 15 residues. Trimming removed 2 bases at V and 4 bases at J, with 12 bases between. CDR3 nucleotides: TGTGCCAGCAGCTTATCGCTGGGCCGAGGAAACACCATATATTTT. Residues: CASSLSLGRGNTIYF.

The gene calls are TRBV11-2 and TRBJ1-4; D ambiguous. V was shortened by 0 bases and J by 0 bases, with 8 bases between the two germline ends. The CDR3 sequence is 16 residues long. Germline CDR1 is SGHAT and CDR2 is FQNNGV. The CDR3 DNA reads as TGTGCCAGCAGCTTAGATCTGAGTGCAACTAATGAAAAACTGTTTTTT. Translation gives CASSLDLSATNEKLFF.

The chain carries TRBV7-9 and TRBJ2-7; D is uncertain. The CDR3 extends over 12 amino acids. Germline CDR1 SEHNR, CDR2 FQNEAQ (reference sequence). The ends were cut back, 5 bases at V and 4 bases at J, with 9 bases in the middle. CDR3 region: CASSPAVYEQYF. The CDR3, as DNA: TGTGCCAGCAGCCCCGCGGTTTACGAGCAGTACTTC.